Sequencing of this TCR beta chain was carried out in a study of T cell changes during pregnancy in multiple sclerosis. Clones were read by immunoSEQ multiplex PCR, and TCRdb kept only the in-frame ones, dropping some. The sample yields approximately 89,000 clones, less than 95% seen once. V dropped 2 bases and J dropped 10; count of bases not matched to a gene: 4. CDR1 LGHNT and CDR2 FRNRAP come from the germline V gene. The CDR3 runs to 13 residues. V and J are TRBV12-5 and TRBJ2-1, with TRBD2 identical over 8 bases. The source is a female donor with multiple sclerosis, enrolled in a pregnancy study. The sample consisted of peripheral blood, taken in the third trimester of pregnancy. For the CDR3, the DNA is TGTGCTAGTGGTTTGTTGAGCGGGGGAGAGCAGTTCTTC. Its protein is CASGLLSGGEQFF.